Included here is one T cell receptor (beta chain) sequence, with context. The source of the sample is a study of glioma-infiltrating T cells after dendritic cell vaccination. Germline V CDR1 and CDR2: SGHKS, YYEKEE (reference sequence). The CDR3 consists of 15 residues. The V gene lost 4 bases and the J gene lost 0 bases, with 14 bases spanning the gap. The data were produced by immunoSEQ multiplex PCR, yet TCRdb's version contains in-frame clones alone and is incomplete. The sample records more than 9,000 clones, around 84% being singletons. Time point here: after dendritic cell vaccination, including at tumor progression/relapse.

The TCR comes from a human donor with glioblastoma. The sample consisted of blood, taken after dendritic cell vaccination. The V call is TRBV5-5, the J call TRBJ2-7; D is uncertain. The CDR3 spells CASSVGPISSYEQYF. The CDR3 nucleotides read TGTGCCAGCAGCGTGGGCCCCATTAGCTCCTACGAGCAGTACTTC.